These 2 T cell receptor beta chains originate from one sample sequenced in a study of breast tumors, draining lymph nodes, adjacent tissues. Samples came from axillary lymph nodes draining the breast cancer. TCRdb re-called the multiplex PCR reads through MiXCR, storing one row per CDR3 protein. The repertoire holds some 130,000 distinct CDR3 sequences, with more than 20% as singletons. The sequenced material came from axillary lymph node tissue. The source is a female donor with breast cancer. Some clones in this sample may be carry-over from other donors' samples.

A note on this clonotype: A clone one base away is much larger, so this may be a read error. This chain links TRBV5-1 with TRBJ2-1, with 7 bases aligning to TRBD2. V lost 0 bases, J lost 1 base, and 7 bases stayed unmatched. Germline-derived CDR1 and CDR2 are SGHRS and YFSETQ. CDR3 length: 17 amino acids. The CDR3 region has the DNA TGCGCCAGCAGCTTGGCAGGCCGAGCGGGATCCTACAATGAGCAGTTCTTC. This gives the protein CASSLAGRAGSYNEQFF.

Note on this clonotype: Just one base apart from a much larger clone, this may be a read error. The CDR3 coding sequence is TGTGTCAGCAGCTTACGCGGGTCCTCTGGGGCCAACGTCCTGACTTTC. Encoded protein: CVSSLRGSSGANVLTF. This chain uses TRBV11-2 with TRBJ2-6; TRBD2 might be the D (5 bases). Looked up from germline, CDR1 is SGHAT and CDR2 is FQNNGV. The CDR3 has 16 amino acids.